This T cell receptor (beta chain) was identified during a study of blood T cell repertoires in COVID-19. How the authors handled the data: Amplifying reference gene primers gave estimates of nucleated cell counts. Using immunoSEQ multiplex PCR, the repertoire was profiled, and TCRdb retains in-frame clones only, with some absent. That table supplies the V and J calls and clone size; D and trimming were determined from the DNA. The data hold a few hundred thousand clones, with around 87% observed a single time. This clonotype originated in a man aged 55 to 69 with acute or convalescent COVID-19. The sample comprised peripheral blood.

CDR3 DNA sequence: TGTGCCAGCAGCCAAGCGAGCGGGGGCCAATCCGGGGAGCTGTTTTTT. Translated, it gives CASSQASGGQSGELFF. This chain joins TRBV4-2 and TRBJ2-2; 8 positions agree with TRBD2. Germline V gene sequence: CDR1 LGHNA, CDR2 YNFKEQ. V trimming: 1 base; J trimming: 6 bases; junction bases outside the gene matches: 7. The CDR3 covers 16 residues.